Here is one TCR beta chain with its context. Its antigen is unidentified. Findings and caveats of the study: Tumor Treg TCRs overlapped most with tumor naive CD4+ cells.

The CDR3 length is 15 residues. The V and J ends lost 1 base and 9 bases respectively, with 18 bases between them. Germline CDR1 and CDR2: MNHNS and SASEGT. Semi-nested PCR with Nested Universal Primer A followed constant-region reverse priming of full-length variable regions. TCRdb re-analysed the 5' RACE reads in MiXCR, keeping a single row per CDR3 protein. The sample records 30,000 or so distinct CDR3 sequences, roughly 24% being singletons. Sequencing input: memory CD4+ T cells sorted from blood. Subset defined: memory CD4+ T cells, CD4+CD45RO+CD25-. The TCR originated in a female donor with breast cancer. The genes are TRBV6-1 and TRBJ2-5; D call uncertain. CDR3 residues: CASSEEANPVASQYF. The CDR3 nucleotides are TGTGCCAGCAGTGAAGAAGCCAACCCCGTCGCATCCCAGTACTTC.